The 4 T cell receptor beta chains given below trace back to one sample, sequenced in a study of cytomegalovirus exposure and HLA in healthy donors. PCR primers comprised 60 Vbeta and 13 Jbeta primers. TCRdb keeps only in-frame clones here, not all; method: immunoSEQ multiplex PCR. The data show around 130,000 clones, around 66% seen once. Specimen: PBMCs. Receptor source: a woman between 40 and 50 years old in good health and CMV-seropositive.

This sequence joins TRBV9 and TRBJ2-7, with 8 bases aligning to TRBD2. This CDR3 region has 14 residues. With 3 bases clipped from V and 7 bases from J, the junction kept 9 bases outside the gene matches. The V gene's germline CDR1 is SGDLS and CDR2 YYNGEE. CDR3 in DNA: TGTGCCAGCAGCGGTAGCGGGGCCCTTAGGGAGCAGTACTTC. As protein: CASSGSGALREQYF.

The rearrangement uses TRBV18 and TRBJ2-7, with 8 bases lining up with TRBD2. In germline, CDR1 is KGHSH, CDR2 LQKENI. The CDR3 totals 18 residues. The J segment lost 2 bases and the V segment lost 6 bases, leaving 18 bases of the junction unmatched. CDR3 nucleotides: TGTGCCAGCTCTCCTGAGGGTAGCGGGACGTCCATGGCCTACGAGCAGTACTTC. Translation gives CASSPEGSGTSMAYEQYF.

This chain links TRBV6-1 with TRBJ2-7, with 8 bases identical to TRBD2. CDR1 is MNHNS, CDR2 SASEGT, per germline. The CDR3 totals 14 residues. V gave up 4 bases and J gave up 3 bases; unmatched junction bases: 5. CDR3 in amino acids: CASSGVAGLYEQYF. In nucleotides, the CDR3 is TGTGCCAGCAGTGGGGTAGCGGGACTCTACGAGCAGTACTTC.

V and J are TRBV6-5 and TRBJ2-7; TRBD1 matches at 7 bases. The CDR3 extends over 13 amino acids. Germline trimming cut 2 bases from V and 4 bases from J; bases unmatched to any gene: 2. Germline lookup yields CDR1 MNHEY and CDR2 SVGAGI. The CDR3 is CASSYGTVYEQYF. For the CDR3, the DNA is TGTGCCAGCAGTTACGGGACAGTTTACGAGCAGTACTTC.